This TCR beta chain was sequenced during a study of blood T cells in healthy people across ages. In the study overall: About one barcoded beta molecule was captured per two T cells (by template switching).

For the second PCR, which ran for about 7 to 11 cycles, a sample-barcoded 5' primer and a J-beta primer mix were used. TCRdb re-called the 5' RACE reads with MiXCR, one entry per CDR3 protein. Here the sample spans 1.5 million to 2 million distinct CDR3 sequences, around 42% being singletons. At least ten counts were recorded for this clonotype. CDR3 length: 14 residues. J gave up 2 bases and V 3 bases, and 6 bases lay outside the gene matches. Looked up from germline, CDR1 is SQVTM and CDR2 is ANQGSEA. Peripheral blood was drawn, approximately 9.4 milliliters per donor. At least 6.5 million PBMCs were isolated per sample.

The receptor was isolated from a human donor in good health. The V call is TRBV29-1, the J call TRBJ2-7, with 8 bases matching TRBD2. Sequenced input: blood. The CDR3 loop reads CSVEVAGGTYEQYF. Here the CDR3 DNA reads TGCAGCGTTGAGGTGGCGGGGGGAACCTACGAGCAGTACTTC.